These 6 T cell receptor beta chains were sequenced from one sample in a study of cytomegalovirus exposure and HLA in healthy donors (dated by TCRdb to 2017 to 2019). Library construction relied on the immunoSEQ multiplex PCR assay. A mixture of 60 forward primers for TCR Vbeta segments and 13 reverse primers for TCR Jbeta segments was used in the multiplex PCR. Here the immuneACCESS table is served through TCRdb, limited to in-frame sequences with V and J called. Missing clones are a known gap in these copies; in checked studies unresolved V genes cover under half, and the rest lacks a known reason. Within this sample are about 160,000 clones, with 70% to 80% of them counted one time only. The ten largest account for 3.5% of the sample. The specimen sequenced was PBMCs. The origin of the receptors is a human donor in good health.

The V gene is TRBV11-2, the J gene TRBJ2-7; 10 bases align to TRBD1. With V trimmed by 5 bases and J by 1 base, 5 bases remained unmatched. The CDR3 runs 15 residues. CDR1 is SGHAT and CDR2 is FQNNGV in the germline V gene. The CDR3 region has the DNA TGTGCCAGCAGCCCCCGGACAGGGGGATCCTACGAGCAGTACTTC. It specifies CASSPRTGGSYEQYF.

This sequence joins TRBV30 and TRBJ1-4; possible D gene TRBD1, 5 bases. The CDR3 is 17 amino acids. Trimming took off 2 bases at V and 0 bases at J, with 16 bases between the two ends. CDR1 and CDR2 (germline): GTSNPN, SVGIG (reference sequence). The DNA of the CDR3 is TGTGCCTGGAGTCCCGGGAGGTGGGGGGCAACTAATGAAAAACTGTTTTTT. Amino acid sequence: CAWSPGRWGATNEKLFF.

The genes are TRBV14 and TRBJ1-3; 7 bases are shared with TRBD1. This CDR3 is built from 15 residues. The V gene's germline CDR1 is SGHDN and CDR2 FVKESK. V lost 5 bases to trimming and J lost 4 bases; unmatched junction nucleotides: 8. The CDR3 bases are TGTGCCAGCAGCGCCCGACAGGGCTCGGGAAACACCATATATTTT. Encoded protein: CASSARQGSGNTIYF.

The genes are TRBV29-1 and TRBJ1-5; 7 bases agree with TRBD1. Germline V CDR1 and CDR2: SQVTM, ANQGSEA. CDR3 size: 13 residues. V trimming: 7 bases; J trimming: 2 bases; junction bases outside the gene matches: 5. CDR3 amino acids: CSAAGQGNQPQHF. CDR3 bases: TGCAGCGCCGCCGGACAGGGCAATCAGCCCCAGCATTTT.

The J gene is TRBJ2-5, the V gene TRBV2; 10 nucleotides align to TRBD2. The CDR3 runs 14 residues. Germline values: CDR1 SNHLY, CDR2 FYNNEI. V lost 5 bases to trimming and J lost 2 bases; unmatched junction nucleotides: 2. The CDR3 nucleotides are TGTGCCAGCAGTTATAGCGGGGGGCAAGAGACCCAGTACTTC. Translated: CASSYSGGQETQYF.

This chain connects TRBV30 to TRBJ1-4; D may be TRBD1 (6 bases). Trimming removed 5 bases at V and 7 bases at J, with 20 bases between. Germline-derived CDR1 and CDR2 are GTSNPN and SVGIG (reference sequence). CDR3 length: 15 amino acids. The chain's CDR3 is CAWGYTGTSGEKLFF. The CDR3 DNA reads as TGTGCCTGGGGGTACACCGGGACATCAGGTGAAAAACTGTTTTTT.